This T cell receptor (beta chain) was recorded in a study of T and B cells in COVID-19 patients. The wider study: Recovered patients mostly had mild to moderate COVID-19 managed as outpatients.

Each TRB amplification used about 250-550 ng of genomic DNA from blood. Multiplex PCR with BIOMED2 TRB-A/B primer pools amplified TRB rearrangements. Each CDR3 protein gets one entry after TCRdb re-called the multiplex PCR reads with MiXCR. The sample records 13,000 to 15,000 distinct CDR3 sequences, around 26% being singletons. The V gene lost 4 bases and the J gene lost 4 bases, with 11 bases spanning the gap. The CDR3 has 13 residues. Germline-derived CDR1 and CDR2 are MNHNS and SASEGT. This clonotype came up a few times. The chain uses TRBV6-1 and TRBJ2-7; perhaps TRBD2 as D (5 bases). The receptor was derived from a human donor who had recovered from COVID-19. Material: blood. In DNA form, the CDR3 reads TGTGCCAGCAGTGGCCTTTGGGAGTACGAGCAGTACTTC. This sequence encodes CASSGLWEYEQYF.